This TCR beta chain was sequenced in a study of blood T cell repertoires in COVID-19. About the study: Samples of COVID-19 (acute and convalescent) were obtained from the United States, Italy and Spain. T cells, B-cell-depleted T cells, or PBMCs provided the cDNA or gDNA that served as material.

Germline V gene sequence: CDR1 SGHVS, CDR2 FQNEAQ. The CDR3 extends over 16 amino acids. V dropped 1 base and J dropped 3 bases, with 13 bases sitting between them. In the original workflow: Estimation of nucleated cell counts was performed using reference gene primer amplification. The data were produced by immunoSEQ multiplex PCR, yet TCRdb's version contains in-frame clones alone and is incomplete. That table is the source of V, J and clone size, and D and trimming were worked out from the DNA. The sample holds some 350,000 clones, about 90% seen once. The chain recombines TRBV7-8 with TRBJ2-1, with a weak D call TRBD2 (5 bases). The TCR sequence derives from a woman under 30 who had recovered from COVID-19. Sequenced input: peripheral blood. In DNA form, the CDR3 reads TGTGCCAGCAGCTTAGAGTTGGGCGGGTACTACAATGAGCAGTTCTTC. It specifies CASSLELGGYYNEQFF.